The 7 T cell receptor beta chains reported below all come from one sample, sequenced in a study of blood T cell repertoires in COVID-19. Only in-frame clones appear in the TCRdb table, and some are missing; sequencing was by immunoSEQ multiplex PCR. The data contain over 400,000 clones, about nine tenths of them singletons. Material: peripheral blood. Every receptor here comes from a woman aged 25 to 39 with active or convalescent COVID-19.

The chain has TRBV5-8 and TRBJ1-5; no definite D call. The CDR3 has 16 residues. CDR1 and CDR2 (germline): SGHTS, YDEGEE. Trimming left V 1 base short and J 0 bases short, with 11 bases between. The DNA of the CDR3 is TGTGCCAGCAGCTTGCTAACAGCATATAGCAATCAGCCCCAGCATTTT. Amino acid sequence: CASSLLTAYSNQPQHF.

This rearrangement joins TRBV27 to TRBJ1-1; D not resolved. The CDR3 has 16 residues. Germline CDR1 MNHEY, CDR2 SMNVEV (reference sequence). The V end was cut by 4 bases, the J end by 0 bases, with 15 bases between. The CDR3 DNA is TGTGCCAGCAGTTGGAGGGTGGGCAGTTTGAACACTGAAGCTTTCTTT. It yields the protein CASSWRVGSLNTEAFF.

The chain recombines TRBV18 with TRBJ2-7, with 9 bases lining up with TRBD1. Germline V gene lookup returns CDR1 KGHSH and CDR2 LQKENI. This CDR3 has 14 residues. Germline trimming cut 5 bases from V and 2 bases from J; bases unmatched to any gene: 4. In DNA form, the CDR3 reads TGTGCCAGCTCAGGGGGACAGGGTGCCTACGAGCAGTACTTC. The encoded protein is CASSGGQGAYEQYF.

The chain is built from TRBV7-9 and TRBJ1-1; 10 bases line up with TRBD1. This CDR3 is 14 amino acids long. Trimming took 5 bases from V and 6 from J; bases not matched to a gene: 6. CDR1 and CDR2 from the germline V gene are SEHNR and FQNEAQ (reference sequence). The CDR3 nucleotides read TGTGCCAGCAGCCGTGGGACAGGGGTTTCTGAAGCTTTCTTT. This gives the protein CASSRGTGVSEAFF.

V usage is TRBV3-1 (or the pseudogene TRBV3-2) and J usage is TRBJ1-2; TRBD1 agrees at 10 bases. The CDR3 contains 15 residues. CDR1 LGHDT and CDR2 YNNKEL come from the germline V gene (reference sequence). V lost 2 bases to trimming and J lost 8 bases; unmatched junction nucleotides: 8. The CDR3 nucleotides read TGTGCCAGCAGCCAACCCGGGACAGGGGCCCTGGGCTACACCTTC. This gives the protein CASSQPGTGALGYTF.

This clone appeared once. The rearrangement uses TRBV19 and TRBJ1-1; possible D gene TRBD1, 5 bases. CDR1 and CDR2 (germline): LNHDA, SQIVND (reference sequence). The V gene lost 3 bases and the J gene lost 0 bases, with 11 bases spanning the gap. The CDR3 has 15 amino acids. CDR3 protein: CASSMEGRMNTEAFF. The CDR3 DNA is TGTGCCAGTAGTATGGAGGGACGGATGAACACTGAAGCTTTCTTT.

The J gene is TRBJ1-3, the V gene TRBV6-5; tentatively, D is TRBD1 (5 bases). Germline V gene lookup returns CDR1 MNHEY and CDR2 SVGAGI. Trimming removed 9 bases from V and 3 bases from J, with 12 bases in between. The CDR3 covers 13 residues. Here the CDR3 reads CASTRGNGNTIYF. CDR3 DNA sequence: TGTGCCAGTACGCGGGGGAATGGAAACACCATATATTTT.